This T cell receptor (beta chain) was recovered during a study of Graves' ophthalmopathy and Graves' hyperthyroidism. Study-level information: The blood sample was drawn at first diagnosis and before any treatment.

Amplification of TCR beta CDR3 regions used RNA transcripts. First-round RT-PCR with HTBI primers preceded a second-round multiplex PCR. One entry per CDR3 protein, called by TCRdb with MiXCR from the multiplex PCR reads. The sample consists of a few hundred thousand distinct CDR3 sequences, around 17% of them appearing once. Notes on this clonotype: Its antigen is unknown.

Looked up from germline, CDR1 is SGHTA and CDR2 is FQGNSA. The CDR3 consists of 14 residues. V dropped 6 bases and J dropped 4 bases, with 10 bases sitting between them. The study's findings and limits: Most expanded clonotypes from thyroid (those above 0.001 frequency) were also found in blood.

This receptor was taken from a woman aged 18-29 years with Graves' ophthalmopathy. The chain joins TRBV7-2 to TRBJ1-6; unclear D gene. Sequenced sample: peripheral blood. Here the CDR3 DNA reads TGTGCCAGCAGGCAGGAGATTTATAATTCACCCCTCCACTTT. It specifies CASRQEIYNSPLHF.